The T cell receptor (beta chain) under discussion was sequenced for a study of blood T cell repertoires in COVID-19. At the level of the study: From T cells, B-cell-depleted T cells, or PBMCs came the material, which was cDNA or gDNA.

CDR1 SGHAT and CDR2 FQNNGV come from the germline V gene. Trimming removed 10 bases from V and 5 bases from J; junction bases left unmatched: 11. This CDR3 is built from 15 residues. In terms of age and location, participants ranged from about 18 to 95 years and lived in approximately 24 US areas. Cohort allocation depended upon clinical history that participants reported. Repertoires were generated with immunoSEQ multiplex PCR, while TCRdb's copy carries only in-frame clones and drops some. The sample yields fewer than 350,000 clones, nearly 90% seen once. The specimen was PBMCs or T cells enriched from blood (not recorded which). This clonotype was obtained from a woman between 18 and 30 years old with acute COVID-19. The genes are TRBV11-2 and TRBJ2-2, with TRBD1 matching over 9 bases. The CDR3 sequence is CATPHRDRVTGELFF. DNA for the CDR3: TGTGCCACCCCCCACCGGGACAGGGTAACCGGGGAGCTGTTTTTT.